This note documents a single T cell receptor (beta chain) sequence. Its antigen is still unknown. This entry is derived from a study of cytomegalovirus exposure and HLA in healthy donors. The V and J ends lost 5 bases and 5 bases respectively, with 16 bases between them. CDR1 and CDR2 (germline): SNHLY, FYNNEI. The CDR3 is 14 amino acids. 60 Vbeta and 13 Jbeta primers were used in PCR. Some clones are missing from TCRdb's copy, which holds only in-frame ones; the method was immunoSEQ multiplex PCR. Altogether 100,000 or so clones are present, 60% to 85% being singletons, with the ten largest covering roughly 8.6%. Healthy donors of bone marrow made up the group. Study-level findings and limits: HLA restriction was apparent for most CMV-associated TCR beta chains in a later analysis. Follow-up analysis found HLA locus-dependent TCR association rates, highest for DRB1 and lowest for HLA-C. In an earlier analysis, productive rearrangement rates for most beta V segments clustered near 87% or 30%.

The TCR comes from a woman between 40 and 50 years old in good health and CMV-seropositive. Specimen: PBMCs. The chain recombines TRBV2 with TRBJ2-7; D possibly corresponds to TRBD2 (5 bases). Written as DNA, the CDR3 is TGTGCCAGCAGTTTGGGAGACCGGGCTAACGAGCAGTACTTC. As protein: CASSLGDRANEQYF.